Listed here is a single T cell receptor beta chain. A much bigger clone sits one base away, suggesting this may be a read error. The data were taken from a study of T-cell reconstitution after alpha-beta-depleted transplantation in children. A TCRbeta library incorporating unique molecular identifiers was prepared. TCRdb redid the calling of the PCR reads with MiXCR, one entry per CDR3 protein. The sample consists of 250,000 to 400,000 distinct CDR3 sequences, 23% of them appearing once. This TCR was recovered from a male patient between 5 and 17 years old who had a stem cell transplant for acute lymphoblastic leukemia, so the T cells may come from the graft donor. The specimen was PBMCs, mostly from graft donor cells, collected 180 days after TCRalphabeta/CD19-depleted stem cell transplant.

The CDR3 nucleotides are TGCGCCAGCAGCTTGGTCATTGGCGAGCTGTACTTC. Protein sequence: CASSLVIGELYF. The chain joins TRBV5-1 to TRBJ2-7; no firm D call. Germline CDR1 reads SGHRS; CDR2 reads YFSETQ. This CDR3 comprises 12 residues.